This TCR beta chain derives from a study of cytomegalovirus exposure and HLA in healthy donors. Study-wide findings and caveats: The analysis excluded some indistinguishable V segments, including TRBV6-2 and TRBV6-3. Most of the CMV-associated TCR beta chains (in a later analysis) appeared to be HLA-restricted. Available immune exposure information covered CMV serostatus only. Highly shared variants forming one cluster were likely a sequencing artifact.

The germline CDR1 and CDR2 sequences are SNHLY and FYNNEI. Trimming took 6 bases from V and 7 from J, leaving 13 bases between them. The CDR3 is made up of 13 amino acids. In the case of this clone: Its antigen is as yet unknown.

Both 60 Vbeta primers and 13 Jbeta primers went into the PCR. Some clones are missing from TCRdb's copy, which holds only in-frame ones; the method was immunoSEQ multiplex PCR. The sample holds about 130,000 clones, 6.5% to 9.5% seen once. Material: PBMCs. This clonotype was obtained from a man between 40 and 49 years old in good health and CMV-seronegative. The chain has TRBV2 and TRBJ2-1; a possible D gene is TRBD1 (6 bases). The CDR3 coding sequence is TGTGCCAGCAGCGTCCGGACAGAGAATGAGCAGTTCTTC. The encoded protein is CASSVRTENEQFF.